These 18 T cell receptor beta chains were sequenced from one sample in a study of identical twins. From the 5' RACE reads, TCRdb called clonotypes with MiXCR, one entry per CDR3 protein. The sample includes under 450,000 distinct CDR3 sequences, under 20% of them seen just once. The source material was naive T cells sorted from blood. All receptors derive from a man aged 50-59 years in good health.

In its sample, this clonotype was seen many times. Written as DNA, the CDR3 is TGTGCCAGCAGTTCCGCGGGGGTGACAGGGGGCAATCAGCCCCAGCATTTT. Translating gives CASSSAGVTGGNQPQHF. The chain employs TRBV12-3 or TRBV12-4 and TRBJ1-5; 8 nucleotides agree with TRBD1. The length of the CDR3 is 17 residues. After removal of 4 bases from V and 2 bases from J, the junction contained 10 bases not matched to a gene.

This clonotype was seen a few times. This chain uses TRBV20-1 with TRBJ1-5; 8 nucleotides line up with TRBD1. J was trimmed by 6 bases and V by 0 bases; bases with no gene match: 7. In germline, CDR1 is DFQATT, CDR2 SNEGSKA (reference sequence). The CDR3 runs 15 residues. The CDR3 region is CSAREPGGLGQPQHF. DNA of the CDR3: TGCAGTGCTAGAGAACCAGGGGGCCTAGGTCAGCCCCAGCATTTT.

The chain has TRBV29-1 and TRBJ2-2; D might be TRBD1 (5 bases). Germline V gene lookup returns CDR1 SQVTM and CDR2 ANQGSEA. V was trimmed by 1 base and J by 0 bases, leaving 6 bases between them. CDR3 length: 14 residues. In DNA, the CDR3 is TGCAGCGTTGAAGTCAGGGCGAACACCGGGGAGCTGTTTTTT. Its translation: CSVEVRANTGELFF.

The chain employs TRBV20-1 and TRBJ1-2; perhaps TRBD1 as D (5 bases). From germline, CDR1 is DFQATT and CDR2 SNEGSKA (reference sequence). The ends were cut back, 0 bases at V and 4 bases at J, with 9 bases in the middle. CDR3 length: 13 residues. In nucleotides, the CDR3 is TGCAGTGCTAGAGATCCGGGGGTCTATGGCTACACCTTC. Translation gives CSARDPGVYGYTF.

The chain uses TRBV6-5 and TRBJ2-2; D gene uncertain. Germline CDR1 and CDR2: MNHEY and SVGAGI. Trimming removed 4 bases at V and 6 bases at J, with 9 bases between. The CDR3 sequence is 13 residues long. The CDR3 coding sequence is TGTGCCAGCAGTTTTGTTAGCTCCGGGGAGCTGTTTTTT. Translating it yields CASSFVSSGELFF.

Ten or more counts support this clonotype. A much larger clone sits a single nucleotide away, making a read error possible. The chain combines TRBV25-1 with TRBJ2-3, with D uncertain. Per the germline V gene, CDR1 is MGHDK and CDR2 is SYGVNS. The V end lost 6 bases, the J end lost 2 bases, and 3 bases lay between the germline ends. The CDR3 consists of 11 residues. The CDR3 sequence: CASRLTDTQYF. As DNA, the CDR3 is TGTGCCAGCAGGCTCACAGATACGCAGTATTTT.

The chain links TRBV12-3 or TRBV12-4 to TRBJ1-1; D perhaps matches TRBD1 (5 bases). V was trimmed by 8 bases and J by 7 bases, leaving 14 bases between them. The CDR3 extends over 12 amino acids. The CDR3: CASLRVSGEAFF. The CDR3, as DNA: TGTGCCAGCCTCAGGGTCTCTGGTGAAGCTTTCTTT.

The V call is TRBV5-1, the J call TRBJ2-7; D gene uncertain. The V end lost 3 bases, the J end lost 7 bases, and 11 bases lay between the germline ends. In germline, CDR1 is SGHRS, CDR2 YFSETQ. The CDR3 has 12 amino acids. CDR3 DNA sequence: TGCGCCAGCAGCTCCGACTCCTGGGAGCAGTACTTC. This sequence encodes CASSSDSWEQYF.

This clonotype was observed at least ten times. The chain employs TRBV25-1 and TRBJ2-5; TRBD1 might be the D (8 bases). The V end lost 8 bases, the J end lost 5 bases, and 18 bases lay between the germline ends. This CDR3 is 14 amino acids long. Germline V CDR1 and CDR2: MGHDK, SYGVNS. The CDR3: CASAGQGGGETQYF. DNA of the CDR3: TGTGCCAGCGCCGGACAGGGAGGGGGGGAGACCCAGTACTTC.

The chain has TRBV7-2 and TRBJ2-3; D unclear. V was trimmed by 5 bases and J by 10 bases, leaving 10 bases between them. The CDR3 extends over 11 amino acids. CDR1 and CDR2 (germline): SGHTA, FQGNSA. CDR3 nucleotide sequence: TGTGCCAGCAGCCGCTCTGGTCCGCAGTATTTT. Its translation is CASSRSGPQYF.

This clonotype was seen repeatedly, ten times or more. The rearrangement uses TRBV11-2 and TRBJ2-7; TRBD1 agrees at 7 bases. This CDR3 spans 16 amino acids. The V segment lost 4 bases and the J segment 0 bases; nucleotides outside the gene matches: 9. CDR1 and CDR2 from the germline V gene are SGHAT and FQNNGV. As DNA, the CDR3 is TGTGCCAGCAGCTCGATAGTCGGGACAGCCTCCTACGAGCAGTACTTC. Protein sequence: CASSSIVGTASYEQYF.

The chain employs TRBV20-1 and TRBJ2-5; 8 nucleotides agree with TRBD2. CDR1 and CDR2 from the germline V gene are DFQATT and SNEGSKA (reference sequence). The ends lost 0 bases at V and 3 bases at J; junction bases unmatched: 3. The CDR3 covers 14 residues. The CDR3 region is CSARETSVEETQYF. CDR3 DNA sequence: TGCAGTGCTAGAGAGACTAGCGTGGAAGAGACCCAGTACTTC.

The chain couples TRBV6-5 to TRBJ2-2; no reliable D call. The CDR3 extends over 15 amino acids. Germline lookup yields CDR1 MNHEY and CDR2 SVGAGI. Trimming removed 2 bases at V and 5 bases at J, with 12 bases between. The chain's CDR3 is CASSYPGRGTGELFF. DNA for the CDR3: TGTGCCAGCAGTTACCCCGGACGTGGGACCGGGGAGCTGTTTTTT.

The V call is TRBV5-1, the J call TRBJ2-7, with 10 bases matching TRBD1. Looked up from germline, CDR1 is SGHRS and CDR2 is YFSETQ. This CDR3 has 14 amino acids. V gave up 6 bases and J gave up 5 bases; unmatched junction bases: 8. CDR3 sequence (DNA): TGCGCCAGCATGCCGGGACAGGGGAGCGACGAGCAGTACTTC. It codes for CASMPGQGSDEQYF.

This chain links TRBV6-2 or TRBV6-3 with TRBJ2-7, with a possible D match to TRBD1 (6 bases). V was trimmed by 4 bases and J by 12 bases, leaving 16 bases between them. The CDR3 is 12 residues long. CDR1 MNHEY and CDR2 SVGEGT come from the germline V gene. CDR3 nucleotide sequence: TGTGCCAGCAGTTTACAGGGTCTCTCGATGTACTTC. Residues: CASSLQGLSMYF.

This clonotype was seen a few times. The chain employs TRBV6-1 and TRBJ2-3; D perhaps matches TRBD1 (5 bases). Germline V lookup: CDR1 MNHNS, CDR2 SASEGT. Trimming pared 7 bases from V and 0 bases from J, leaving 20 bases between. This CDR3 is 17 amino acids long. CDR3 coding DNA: TGTGCCAGCACGCCAAGGGGCTTCCTAACTAGCACAGATACGCAGTATTTT. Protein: CASTPRGFLTSTDTQYF.

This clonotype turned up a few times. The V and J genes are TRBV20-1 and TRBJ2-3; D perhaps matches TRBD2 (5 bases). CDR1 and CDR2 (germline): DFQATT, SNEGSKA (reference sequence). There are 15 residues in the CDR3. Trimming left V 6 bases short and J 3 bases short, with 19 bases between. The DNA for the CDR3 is TGCAGTGCGGGAGAATATTACCGTCGGACAGATACGCAGTATTTT. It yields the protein CSAGEYYRRTDTQYF.

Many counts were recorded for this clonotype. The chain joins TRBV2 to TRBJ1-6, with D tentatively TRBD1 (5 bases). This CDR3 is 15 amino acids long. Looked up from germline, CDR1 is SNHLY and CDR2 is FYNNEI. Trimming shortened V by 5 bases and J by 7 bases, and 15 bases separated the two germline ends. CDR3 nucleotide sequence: TGTGCCAGCAGTACAGGCCCTAATCGGAATTCACCCCTCCACTTT. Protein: CASSTGPNRNSPLHF.